The clone carrying this T cell receptor beta chain was observed once. The sample comes from a study of OX40 agonist ivuxolimab in advanced cancers. Study-level information: Among those enrolled, mean age was around 55 years (range roughly 23 to 85) and 82.7% were male.

TCRdb's copy holds only in-frame clones and misses some; the assay was immunoSEQ multiplex PCR. The table lists roughly 90,000 clones, more than 80% of them singletons. The TCR sequence derives from an adult with an advanced solid tumor such as melanoma, head and neck, liver or kidney cancer. Sequences were derived from CD4+ or CD8+ T cells sorted from blood, sampled in a trial of the OX40 agonist ivuxolimab.

The CDR3 sequence: CASSRLAGVGETQYF. The CDR3 DNA sequence: TGCGCCAGCAGCCGACTAGCGGGAGTTGGTGAGACCCAGTACTTC. This chain links TRBV5-1 with TRBJ2-5; 12 positions match TRBD2. Germline V gene data show CDR1 as SGHRS and CDR2 as YFSETQ. Losses at the gene ends were 4 bases for V and 5 bases for J; bases not matched to a gene: 6. CDR3 length equals 15 residues. Full variable domain (outside the CDR3, taken from reference TRBV5-1 and TRBJ2-5): KAGVTQTPRYLIKTRGQQVTLSCSPISGHRSVSWYQQTPGQGLQFLFEYFSETQRNKGNFPGRFSGRQFSNSRSEMNVSTLELGDSALYLCASSRLAGVGETQYFGPGTRLLVL.